A single T cell receptor beta chain is shown here with its context. Its antigen is not yet known. Within one base of it there is no much larger clone, and no base qualities were kept. The entry originates in a study of cytomegalovirus exposure and HLA in healthy donors (dated by TCRdb to between 2016 and 2019). In the study overall: An earlier analysis of fewer than 750 of the donors reported about 300 Gb of sequence data and 117 million unique TCR beta sequences obtained from about 170 million T cells. The later analysis used no new phenotypic data to find candidate immune exposures, relying instead on TCR beta sequences and their occurrence across donors. Donor age, sex, ethnicity and CMV serostatus were compiled alongside the repertoire data. HLA typing covered class I and class II loci at four-digit resolution. To predict cytomegalovirus infection status, the study brought together high-throughput TCR immunosequencing, statistical association of individual TCRs with disease status, and machine learning. In a later analysis, previously published TCR beta repertoires from fewer than 750 donors were re-analyzed and high-resolution HLA genotyping was added so that TCR occurrence patterns could be studied. All discovery cohort repertoires had been generated using a single sequencing platform. About 320 gigabases of sequencing data and 80 million or so unique TCR sequences were included in an early release covering about 700 HLA-typed donors. Among the approximately 400 genotyped donors, 81% belonged to the genetic ancestry cluster associated with self-reported Caucasian donors. Typing coverage differed by locus: A, B, C, DRB1 and DQB1 were typed in about 620-630 donors, DQA1 in about 500, DPA1 in nearly 610, and DPB1 in approximately 450. The T cell repertoires of 666 subjects were profiled by immunosequencing and related to cytomegalovirus serostatus. Because of strong linkage in the cohort, 5 or 6 DR-DQ haplotypes were treated as single units for association and clustering. Along with the roughly 700-subject first cohort, a separate validation cohort of over a hundred different subjects was used. A later genetic analysis took genome-wide SNP genotypes for about three fifths of the 666 donors and used that subset as a discovery cohort. In an earlier analysis of roughly 600 of the donors, high-throughput TCR beta sequencing was used to judge whether each TCR beta V gene segment behaved as functional or pseudogenic. Across roughly 420 genotyped donors of the cohort, an average of roughly 250,000 unique TCR beta nucleotide sequences per donor were sequenced, and roughly 20% of those sequences were non-productive. The study aimed to test whether signatures of past pathogen exposure could be identified by cataloging public T cell receptors.

The receptor library was made with the immunoSEQ multiplex PCR assay. For the multiplex PCR, a mixture combining 60 forward primers for TCR Vbeta segments and 13 reverse primers for TCR Jbeta segments was used. Amplification of the CDR3 region of rearranged TCR beta genes was performed with a multiplex PCR assay on genomic DNA. Amplified TCR beta libraries were sequenced as 87-base-pair reads on the Illumina HiSeq System. Under the source paper's analysis protocol: A later analysis tallied around 87 million unique TCR beta chains across the approximately 670 repertoires, and about 12 million of those chains were shared by two or more donors. Raw reads were error-corrected and collapsed into unique sequences with a nearest-neighbor algorithm that merged closely related sequences to remove PCR and sequencing errors. To assign V, D and J gene segments, CDR3 sequences were aligned to IMGT reference sequences. For a sequence to be retained, at least a six-nucleotide match to both a V gene segment and a J gene segment was required. Rearrangements were classified as productive when the CDR3 lacked stop codons and remained in frame with V and J, and all other rearrangements were classified as non-productive. CDR3 was defined according to IMGT convention as the region running from the second conserved V-encoded cysteine to the conserved J-encoded phenylalanine. The earlier analysis of 500 to 600 of the donors excluded sequences that lacked an unambiguous match to a single V gene segment. In an earlier analysis of roughly 600 of the donors, a V segment was called functional when productive rearrangements were above 56.7%, and segregating when the standard deviation between donors exceeded 5%. A statistical classification framework was developed to diagnose cytomegalovirus status using the catalog of TCR beta chain sequences. V and J gene assignment, in a later analysis, came from comparing TCR nucleotide sequences with IMGT/GENE-DB human TR gene sequences. In a later analysis, CDR3 sequences and most-parsimonious VDJ recombination scenarios were assigned using the TCRdist pipeline. In a later analysis, each TCR beta chain was defined by its CDR3 amino acid sequence together with its V-gene family, and reads without a unique V-gene family were excluded. To address suspected cross-contamination and a sequencing artifact, a later analysis removed 592 highly shared, low-generation-probability nucleotide sequences. In a later analysis, a clonal expansion index for each public chain was calculated from normalized within-repertoire ranks of inferred template counts. In a later analysis, generation probabilities were computed with a VDJ recombination model fitted to out-of-frame rearrangements, and the resulting probabilities were checked against IGoR. In a later analysis, TCR-TCR, TCR-HLA and TCR-CMV co-occurrence was scored with hypergeometric tests, and a repertoire-size bias correction was applied to TCR pairs. In a later analysis, false discovery rates were estimated by permuting HLA or CMV assignments 20 times. In a later analysis, co-occurring TCRs were grouped using DBSCAN, and TCRdist sequence similarity was added for clustering within HLA-allele-positive subsets. Repertoires with fewer than 30,000 or more than 120,000 public chains, plus five repertoires with anomalous nucleotide sharing, were excluded from co-occurrence clustering. TCRdb carries this immuneACCESS record with in-frame sequences only. Its versions omit some clonotypes, under half of them owing to an unresolved V gene in the studies checked, with the rest unexplained. V and J calls and clone size come straight from that table; D and trimming were deduced from the DNA. Recorded for this sample are roughly 140,000 clones; roughly 79% of them occurred a single time. The top ten hold roughly 10% of the sample.

The cohort was made up of about 670 healthy bone marrow donors. All cohort members were sampled while nominally healthy, although unrecorded immune exposures were likely present. The donor tested CMV seropositive and was one of the 289 seropositive cohort members. Each donor provided a peripheral blood sample, and peripheral blood mononuclear cells were used for TCR beta sequencing. Genomic DNA extraction from the blood cell samples was performed with the Qiagen DNeasy Blood Extraction Kit. The study at large found these results: A cluster of highly shared sequence variants was judged likely to be a technical artifact of the sequencing pipeline. An earlier analysis of around 540 of the donors showed that most TCR beta V segments appeared in productive rearrangements either about 87% or about 30% of the time, which broadly matched IMGT annotations. Correlated functional status among segregating V segments might reflect linkage disequilibrium, but an unknown experimental factor could not be ruled out. Most CMV-associated TCR beta chains appeared to be HLA-restricted in a later analysis, and the HLA associations seemed to be driven largely by CMV exposure. In a later genetic analysis, a missense DCLRE1C variant was associated with V-gene and J-gene trimming of TCR beta chains, and the association was replicated in an independent cohort. Because HLA typing was missing for some donors at each locus, association tests included only the typed subset. A later analysis found that HLA-associated TCR beta chains were more clonally expanded and had lower generation probabilities than equally common non-associated chains. Several of the top co-occurrence clusters appeared to be linked to parvovirus B19, influenza, CMV and Epstein-Barr virus, according to a later analysis. In vitro tests confirmed that a few of the cytomegalovirus-associated TCR beta chains recognize cytomegalovirus antigens. A further reported finding was that TCR beta sequences accurately predicted the HLA-A and HLA-B alleles for most subjects in the first cohort. In a later analysis, 16,951 TCR beta sequences were associated with specific HLA alleles at a false discovery rate of 0.05. In a later analysis, TCR association rates were found to vary across HLA loci, with the most associated TCRs seen for DRB1 alleles and the fewest for HLA-C alleles. The authors suggested that the approach could potentially be extended to other disease states and immunological phenotypes. In a later genetic analysis, fewer N-insertions in productive TCRs were reported among donors in an Asian-associated ancestry cluster than the roughly 640-donor mean. Because counts were too low, 15 or so rarely observed V segments, including chromosome 9 orphons, were excluded from the earlier analysis of 587 of the donors. The presence/absence analyses assumed that sequencing depth was roughly uniform across donors, and that assumption may not be true. In this cohort, only TCR beta chains were sequenced, and detectable features were limited by the absence of alpha or paired-chain data. Most TCR sequences were seen in very few donors, while some public TCRs were found in many individuals. When HLA alleles, especially DR and DQ, strongly co-occurred, attributing TCR associations to individual alleles was difficult. Immune exposure information for the cohort was limited to CMV serostatus. The study gave a list of under 200 TCR beta chains associated with cytomegalovirus. The classifier was reported to diagnose cytomegalovirus status with high specificity and sensitivity in both the original and validation cohorts.

The sample comprised PBMCs. The TCR comes from a woman in her sixties or seventies in good health and CMV-seropositive.

The CDR3 in this case is CASSLLGAQPQHF. The DNA sequence is TGTGCCAGCAGTTTACTAGGGGCTCAGCCCCAGCATTTT. The chain employs TRBV28 and TRBJ1-5; the D gene is perhaps TRBD1, on 5 matching bases. Reading from cysteine to phenylalanine, the CDR3 counts 13 amino acids. Only the CDR3 DNA is retained, 39 bases long and in frame from the first base. The V and J ends are trimmed by 2 bases and 6 bases, leaving 8 bases between them. The germline V gene provides CDR1 MDHEN and CDR2 SYDVKM.